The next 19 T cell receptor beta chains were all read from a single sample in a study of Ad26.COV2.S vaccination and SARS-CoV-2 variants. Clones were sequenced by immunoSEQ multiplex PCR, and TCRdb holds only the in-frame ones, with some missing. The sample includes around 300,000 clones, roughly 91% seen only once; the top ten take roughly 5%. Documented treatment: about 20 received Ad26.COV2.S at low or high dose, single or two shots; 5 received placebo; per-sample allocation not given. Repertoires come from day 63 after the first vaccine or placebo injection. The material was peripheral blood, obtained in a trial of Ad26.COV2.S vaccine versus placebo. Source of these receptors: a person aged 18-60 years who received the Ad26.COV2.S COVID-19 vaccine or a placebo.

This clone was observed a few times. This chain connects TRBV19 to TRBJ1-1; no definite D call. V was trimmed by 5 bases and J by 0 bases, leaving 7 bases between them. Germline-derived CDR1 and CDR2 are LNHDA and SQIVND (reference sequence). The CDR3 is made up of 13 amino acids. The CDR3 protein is CASSVTMNTEAFF. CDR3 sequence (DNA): TGTGCCAGTAGTGTTACAATGAACACTGAAGCTTTCTTT.

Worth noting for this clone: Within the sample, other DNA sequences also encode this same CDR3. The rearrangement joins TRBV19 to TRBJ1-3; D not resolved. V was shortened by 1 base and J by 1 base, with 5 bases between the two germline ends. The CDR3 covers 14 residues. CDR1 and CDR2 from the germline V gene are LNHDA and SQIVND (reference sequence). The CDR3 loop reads CASSIVGSGNTIYF. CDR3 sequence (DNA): TGTGCCAGTAGTATAGTAGGATCTGGAAACACCATATATTTT.

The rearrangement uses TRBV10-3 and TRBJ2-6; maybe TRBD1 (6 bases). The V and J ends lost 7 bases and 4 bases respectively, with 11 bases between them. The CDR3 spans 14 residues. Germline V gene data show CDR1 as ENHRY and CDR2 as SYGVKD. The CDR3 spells CAITRDTGANVLTF. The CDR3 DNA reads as TGTGCCATCACCCGGGACACCGGGGCCAACGTCCTGACTTTC.

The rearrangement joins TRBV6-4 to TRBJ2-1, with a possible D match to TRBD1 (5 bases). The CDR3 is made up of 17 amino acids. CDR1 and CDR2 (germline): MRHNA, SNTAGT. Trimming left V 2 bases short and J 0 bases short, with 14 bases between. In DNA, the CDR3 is TGTGCCAGCAGTGACGGTCGGACAACCTACTCCTACAATGAGCAGTTCTTC. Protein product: CASSDGRTTYSYNEQFF.

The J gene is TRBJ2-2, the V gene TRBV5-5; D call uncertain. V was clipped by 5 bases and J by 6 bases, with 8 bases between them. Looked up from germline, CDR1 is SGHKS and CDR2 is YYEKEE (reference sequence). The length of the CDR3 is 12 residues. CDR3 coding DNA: TGTGCCAGCAGACGAGACGCCGGGGAGCTGTTTTTT. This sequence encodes CASRRDAGELFF.

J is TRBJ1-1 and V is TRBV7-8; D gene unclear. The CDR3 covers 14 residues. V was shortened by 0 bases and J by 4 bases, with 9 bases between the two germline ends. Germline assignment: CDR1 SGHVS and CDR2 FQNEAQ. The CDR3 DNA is TGTGCCAGCAGCTTAGCAGGCACTGGCACTGAAGCTTTCTTT. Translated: CASSLAGTGTEAFF.

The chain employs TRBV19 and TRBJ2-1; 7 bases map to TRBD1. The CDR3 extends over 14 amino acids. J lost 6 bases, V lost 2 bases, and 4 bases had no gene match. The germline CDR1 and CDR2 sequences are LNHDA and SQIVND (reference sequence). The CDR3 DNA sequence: TGTGCCAGTAGTATAACGGGACAGATCAATGAGCAGTTCTTC. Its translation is CASSITGQINEQFF.

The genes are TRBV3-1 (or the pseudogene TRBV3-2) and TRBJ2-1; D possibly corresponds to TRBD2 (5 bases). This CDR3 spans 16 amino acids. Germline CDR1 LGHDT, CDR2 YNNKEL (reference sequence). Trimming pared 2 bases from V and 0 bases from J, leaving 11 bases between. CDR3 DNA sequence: TGTGCCAGCAGCCAACGAACTAGAGGCTCCTACAATGAGCAGTTCTTC. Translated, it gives CASSQRTRGSYNEQFF.

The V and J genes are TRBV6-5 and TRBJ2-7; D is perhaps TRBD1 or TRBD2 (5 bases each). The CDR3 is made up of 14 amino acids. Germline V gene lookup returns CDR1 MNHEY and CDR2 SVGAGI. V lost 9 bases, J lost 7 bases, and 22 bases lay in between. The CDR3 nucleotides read TGTGCCAGTGAGAGGGGTCTACTAATTAGTGAGCAGTACTTC. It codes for CASERGLLISEQYF.

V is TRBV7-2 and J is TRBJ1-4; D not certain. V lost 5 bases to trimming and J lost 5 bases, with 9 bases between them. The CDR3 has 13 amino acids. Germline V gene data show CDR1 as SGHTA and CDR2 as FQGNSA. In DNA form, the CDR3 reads TGTGCCAGCAGCGGACGGAACAATGAAAAACTGTTTTTT. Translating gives CASSGRNNEKLFF.

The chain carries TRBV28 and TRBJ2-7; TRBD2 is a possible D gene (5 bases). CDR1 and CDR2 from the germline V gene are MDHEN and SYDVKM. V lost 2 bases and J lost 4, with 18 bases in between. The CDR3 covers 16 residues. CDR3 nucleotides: TGTGCCAGCAGTTTACGGCGCGAGGGTGTAGGGTACGAGCAGTACTTC. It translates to CASSLRREGVGYEQYF.

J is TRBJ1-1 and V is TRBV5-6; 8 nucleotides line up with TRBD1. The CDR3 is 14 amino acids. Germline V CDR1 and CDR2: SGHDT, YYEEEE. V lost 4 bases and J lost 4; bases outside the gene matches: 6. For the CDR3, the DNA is TGTGCCAGCAGCCTCCGAACAGGGGGCACTGAAGCTTTCTTT. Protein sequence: CASSLRTGGTEAFF.

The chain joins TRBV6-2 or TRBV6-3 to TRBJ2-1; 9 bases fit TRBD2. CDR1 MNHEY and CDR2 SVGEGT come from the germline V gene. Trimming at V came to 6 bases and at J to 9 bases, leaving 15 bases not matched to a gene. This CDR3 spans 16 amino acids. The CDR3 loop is CASSSSHLAGRGEQFF. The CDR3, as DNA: TGTGCCAGCAGCTCCTCCCATCTAGCGGGAAGGGGTGAGCAGTTCTTC.

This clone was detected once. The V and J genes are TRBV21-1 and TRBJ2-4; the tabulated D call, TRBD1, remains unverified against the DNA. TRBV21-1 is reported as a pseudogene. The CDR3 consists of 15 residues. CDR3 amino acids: CASSGHRKAKNIQYF. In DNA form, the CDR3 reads TGTGCCAGCAGCGGGCATCGCAAGGCCAAAAACATTCAGTACTTC.

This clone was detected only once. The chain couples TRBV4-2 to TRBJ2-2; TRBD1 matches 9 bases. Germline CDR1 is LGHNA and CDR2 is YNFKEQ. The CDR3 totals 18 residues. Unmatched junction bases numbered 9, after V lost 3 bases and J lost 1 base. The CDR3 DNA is TGTGCCAGCAGCCAGCGGACAGGGGCGGGGAGGAACACCGGGGAGCTGTTTTTT. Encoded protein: CASSQRTGAGRNTGELFF.

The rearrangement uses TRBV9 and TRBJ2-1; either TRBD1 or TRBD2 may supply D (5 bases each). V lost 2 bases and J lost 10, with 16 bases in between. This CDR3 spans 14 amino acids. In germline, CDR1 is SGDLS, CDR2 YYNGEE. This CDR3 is CASSVTLAGSEQFF. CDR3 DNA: TGTGCCAGCAGCGTTACCCTAGCAGGGTCAGAGCAGTTCTTC. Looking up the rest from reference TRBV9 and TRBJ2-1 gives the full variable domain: DSGVTQTPKHLITATGQRVTLRCSPRSGDLSVYWYQQSLDQGLQFLIQYYNGEERAKGNILERFSAQQFPDLHSELNLSSLELGDSALYFCASSVTLAGSEQFFGPGTRLTVL.

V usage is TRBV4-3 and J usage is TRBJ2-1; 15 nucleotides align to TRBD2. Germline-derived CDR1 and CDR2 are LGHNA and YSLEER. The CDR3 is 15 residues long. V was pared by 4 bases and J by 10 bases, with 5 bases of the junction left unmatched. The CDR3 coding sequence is TGCGCCAGCAGCCTAGGACTAGCGGGGGGGCTGGAGCAGTTCTTC. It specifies CASSLGLAGGLEQFF.

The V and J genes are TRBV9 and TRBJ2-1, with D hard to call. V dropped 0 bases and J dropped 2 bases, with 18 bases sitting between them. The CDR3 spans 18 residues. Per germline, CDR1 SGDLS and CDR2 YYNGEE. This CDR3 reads CASSVERIAMGTYNEQFF. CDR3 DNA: TGTGCCAGCAGCGTAGAACGCATCGCCATGGGGACCTACAATGAGCAGTTCTTC.

The CDR3 reads CASRAQGAQPQHF. The CDR3 DNA sequence: TGTGCCAGCAGGGCACAGGGGGCCCAGCCCCAGCATTTT. This rearrangement joins TRBV28 to TRBJ1-5; 9 bases are shared with TRBD1. V shed 6 bases, J shed 7 bases, and the junction held 4 bases outside the gene matches. This CDR3 spans 13 amino acids. Germline V gives CDR1 MDHEN, CDR2 SYDVKM.